This T cell receptor (beta chain) was captured in a study of a mutant IDH1 vaccine in newly diagnosed glioma. Noted time point: week 23, last vaccination. A 20-mer mutant IDH1 peptide at 300 ug was injected subcutaneously with topical imiquimod. Assay used: immunoSEQ multiplex PCR; TCRdb lists only in-frame clones, some missing. Of about 60,000 clones listed, over 75% were seen once; the top ten hold about an eighth. As regards this clone: Its antigen is still unknown.

Germline V lookup: CDR1 SNHLY, CDR2 FYNNEI. Trimming removed 6 bases at V and 0 bases at J, with 8 bases between. The CDR3 length is 13 residues. The chain uses TRBV2 and TRBJ1-1; D call uncertain. The TCR was taken from a man between 18 and 29 years old with glioma. The sequencing here drew on PBMCs, taken from a glioma patient whose treatment included an IDH1 peptide vaccine. The CDR3 region has the DNA TGTGCCAGCAGCGTGGCCATGAACACTGAAGCTTTCTTT. It encodes CASSVAMNTEAFF. The entire variable domain, with the rest obtained from reference TRBV2 and TRBJ1-1, is as follows: EPEVTQTPSHQVTQMGQEVILRCVPISNHLYFYWYRQILGQKVEFLVSFYNNEISEKSEIFDDQFSVERPDGSNFTLKIRSTKLEDSAMYFCASSVAMNTEAFFGQGTRLTVV.